Many counts were recorded for the clone carrying this T cell receptor beta chain. Its antigen is unidentified. Time point defined: sample taken at primary tumor resection. From tumor, nontumor lung or frozen PBMC, whole RNA was taken unsorted for sequencing. This sample is drawn from a study of spatial heterogeneity in lung cancer. In the study overall: A strong correlation was found between TCR transcript counts in tumor regions and a T cell module score derived from matched bulk RNA-seq.

TCR cDNA molecules were tagged individually, and each one carried a unique molecular identifier. TCRdb called the 5' RACE reads again in MiXCR, with one record for every CDR3 protein. The repertoire holds 10,000 or so distinct CDR3 sequences, with less than 6% as singletons. General study points: Tumor mutation counts were tracked by expanded intratumoral alpha and beta TCR counts. Among tumor T cells, estimated coverage was roughly 7% for alpha chains and approximately 13% for beta chains.

This CDR3 has 15 amino acids. Germline V gene lookup returns CDR1 SGHTA and CDR2 FQGNSA. The V end was cut by 0 bases, the J end by 0 bases, with 8 bases between. This clonotype was obtained from a female donor with early-stage non-small cell lung cancer. The chain recombines TRBV7-2 with TRBJ1-1, with D possibly being TRBD1 (5 bases). This specimen was lung tumor tissue, taken at surgery. The CDR3: CASSLAGGVNTEAFF. The CDR3 nucleotides read TGTGCCAGCAGCTTAGCCGGGGGAGTGAACACTGAAGCTTTCTTT.